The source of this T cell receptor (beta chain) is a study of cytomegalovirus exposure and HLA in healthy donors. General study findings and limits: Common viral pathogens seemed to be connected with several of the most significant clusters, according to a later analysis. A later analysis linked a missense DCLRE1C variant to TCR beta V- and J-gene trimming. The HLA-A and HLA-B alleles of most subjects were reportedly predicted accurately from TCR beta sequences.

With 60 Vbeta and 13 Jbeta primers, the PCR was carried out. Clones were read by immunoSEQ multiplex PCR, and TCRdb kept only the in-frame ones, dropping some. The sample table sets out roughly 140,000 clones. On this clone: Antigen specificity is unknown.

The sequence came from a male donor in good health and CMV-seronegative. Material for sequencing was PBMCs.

CDR3 protein: CASSFGQGVTNIQYF. In DNA, the CDR3 is TGTGCCAGCAGTTTTGGACAGGGCGTCACAAACATTCAGTACTTC. The chain has TRBV27 and TRBJ2-4, with 8 bases matching TRBD1. V lost 3 bases and J lost 6; bases outside the gene matches: 7. The CDR3 extends over 15 amino acids. CDR1 MNHEY and CDR2 SMNVEV come from the germline V gene (reference sequence).